The 14 T cell receptor beta chains reported below all come from one sample, sequenced in a study of OX40 agonist ivuxolimab in advanced cancers. TCRdb keeps only in-frame clones here, not all; method: immunoSEQ multiplex PCR. The repertoire holds 60,000 to 80,000 clones, 75% to 85% seen once, with under 13% in the top ten. This sample comprised CD4+ or CD8+ T cells sorted from blood, obtained in a trial of the OX40 agonist ivuxolimab. The receptors were sampled from an adult with an advanced solid tumor such as melanoma, head and neck, liver or kidney cancer.

This chain joins TRBV11-3 and TRBJ2-2; the D is unclear. There are 13 residues in the CDR3. Trimming left V 5 bases short and J 7 bases short, with 11 bases between. In germline, CDR1 is SGHNT, CDR2 YENEEA. CDR3 in DNA: TGTGCCAGCAGCCTCGGGTCCGTCGGGGAGCTGTTTTTT. This encodes CASSLGSVGELFF.

This clone has only one observation. The chain carries TRBV4-1 and TRBJ2-7; the D is unclear. This CDR3 has 14 amino acids. CDR1 is MGHRA and CDR2 is YSYEKL in the germline V gene. The V gene lost 0 bases and the J gene lost 2 bases, with 8 bases spanning the gap. CDR3 residues: CASSQDRGAYEQYF. The CDR3 DNA reads TGCGCCAGCAGCCAAGATCGTGGGGCCTACGAGCAGTACTTC.

This clone was seen just once. V gene TRBV7-8 combines with J gene TRBJ2-3; 15 bases align to TRBD2. CDR1 and CDR2 from the germline V gene are SGHVS and FQNEAQ. Trimming removed 5 bases from V and 4 bases from J; junction bases left unmatched: 22. The CDR3 is 22 amino acids. DNA for the CDR3: TGTGCCAGCAGCCCCAAGCGGACAGGGATTGGACTAGCGGGGGGGCCACCAGATACGCAGTATTTT. Its translation is CASSPKRTGIGLAGGPPDTQYF. Filled out from reference TRBV7-8 and TRBJ2-3, the complete variable domain reads GAGVSQSPRYKVAKRGQDVALRCDPISGHVSLFWYQQALGQGPEFLTYFQNEAQLDKSGLPSDRFFAERPEGSVSTLKIQRTQQEDSAVYLCASSPKRTGIGLAGGPPDTQYFGPGTRLTVL.

The V and J genes are TRBV11-2 and TRBJ2-1, with D possibly matching TRBD1 (6 bases). CDR3 length: 15 amino acids. With 4 bases removed from V and 4 bases from J, the gap between germline ends came to 14 bases. Germline assignment: CDR1 SGHAT and CDR2 FQNNGV. CDR3 bases: TGTGCCAGCAGCTCAGGACAGATAGTTTACAATGAGCAGTTCTTC. This gives the protein CASSSGQIVYNEQFF.

This clone was detected only a few times. The chain couples TRBV2 to TRBJ2-7; D gene uncertain. This CDR3 is 12 amino acids long. V was pared by 3 bases and J by 6 bases, with 9 bases between. CDR1 SNHLY and CDR2 FYNNEI come from the germline V gene. CDR3 in amino acids: CASSDLGGEQYF. CDR3 nucleotide sequence: TGTGCCAGCAGTGACCTGGGCGGCGAGCAGTACTTC.

This clone showed up just a few times. One end of the junction does not line up with germline, which may come from a read error. The CDR3 DNA reads as TGTGCCAGCAGTGCCGAGGCGGGAGGGATAGATACGCAGTATTTT. Translated, it gives CASSAEAGGIDTQYF. This chain uses TRBV10-3 with TRBJ2-3; 9 bases fit TRBD2. CDR1 is ENHRY and CDR2 is SYGVKD in the germline V gene. The CDR3 totals 15 residues.

This rearrangement joins TRBV28 to TRBJ2-7; 9 nucleotides line up with TRBD1. In germline, CDR1 is MDHEN, CDR2 SYDVKM. The CDR3 is 18 residues long. V gave up 4 bases and J gave up 2 bases; unmatched junction bases: 15. In DNA, the CDR3 is TGTGCCAGCAGTTCGGGGACAGGGTCGGTTGGCTTAACCTACGAGCAGTACTTC. It codes for CASSSGTGSVGLTYEQYF.

This clone was observed a single time. CDR3 coding DNA: TGTGCCATCAGTGAAGGGTTAGGCTACGAGCAGTACTTC. It translates to CAISEGLGYEQYF. The chain uses TRBV10-3 and TRBJ2-7; D is undetermined. Trimming left V 3 bases short and J 3 bases short, with 9 bases between. Germline values: CDR1 ENHRY, CDR2 SYGVKD. CDR3 size: 13 residues.

For the CDR3, the DNA is TGTGCCAGCAGTTTAACAGGGGGCGAGGATGGCTACACCTTC. This translates into CASSLTGGEDGYTF. This chain uses TRBV27 with TRBJ1-2; TRBD1 aligns across 9 bases. V lost 2 bases, J lost 6 bases, and 4 bases stayed unmatched. Germline-derived CDR1 and CDR2 are MNHEY and SMNVEV (reference sequence). The CDR3 is 14 amino acids.

The chain joins TRBV28 to TRBJ2-7; 7 bases align to TRBD1. CDR3 size: 14 residues. Trimming removed 5 bases from V and 2 bases from J; junction bases left unmatched: 6. Germline CDR1 and CDR2: MDHEN and SYDVKM. CDR3 sequence reads: CASSMGQPPYEQYF. CDR3 in DNA: TGTGCCAGCAGTATGGGACAGCCGCCCTACGAGCAGTACTTC.

The V gene is TRBV28, the J gene TRBJ1-5; D not resolved. The CDR3 is 17 amino acids. With 2 bases removed from V and 1 base from J, the gap between germline ends came to 15 bases. Germline-derived CDR1 and CDR2 are MDHEN and SYDVKM. The CDR3 here is CASSLGVGDASNQPQHF. CDR3 DNA sequence: TGTGCCAGCAGTTTAGGGGTAGGTGACGCGAGCAATCAGCCCCAGCATTTT.

The chain carries TRBV5-1 and TRBJ2-3; D call uncertain. V lost 2 bases to trimming and J lost 0 bases, with 10 bases between them. Germline V CDR1 and CDR2: SGHRS, YFSETQ. The CDR3 runs 15 residues. As DNA, the CDR3 is TGCGCCAGCAGCTTCAGGACCCCGAGCACAGATACGCAGTATTTT. Its protein product is CASSFRTPSTDTQYF.

The chain couples TRBV12-5 to TRBJ2-3, with D hard to call. Germline CDR1 LGHNT, CDR2 FRNRAP. CDR3 length: 16 amino acids. V was clipped by 7 bases and J by 0 bases, with 17 bases between them. This CDR3 reads CASANPRTLSTDTQYF. The CDR3 DNA follows: TGTGCTAGTGCAAACCCTCGCACGCTTAGCACAGATACGCAGTATTTT. Filled out from reference TRBV12-5 and TRBJ2-3, the complete variable domain reads DARVTQTPRHKVTEMGQEVTMRCQPILGHNTVFWYRQTMMQGLELLAYFRNRAPLDDSGMPKDRFSAEMPDATLATLKIQPSEPRDSAVYFCASANPRTLSTDTQYFGPGTRLTVL.

V usage is TRBV18 and J usage is TRBJ1-1; tentatively, D is TRBD1 (6 bases). Germline V CDR1 and CDR2: KGHSH, LQKENI. V lost 3 bases, J lost 4 bases, and 12 bases lay in between. This CDR3 is 14 amino acids long. The CDR3 sequence is CASSPPRGGTEAFF. The CDR3 nucleotides read TGTGCCAGCTCACCTCCTCGAGGGGGCACTGAAGCTTTCTTT.